Listed here are 10 T cell receptor beta chains from one sample, sequenced in a study of graft-versus-host responses after intestinal transplantation (dated by TCRdb to about 2021). These receptors' targets are unknown. Libraries were made using the immunoSEQ multiplex PCR assay. TCRdb holds this immuneACCESS table with in-frame rearrangements only. Some clones are missing; in checked studies, unresolved V genes explain under half, and the rest has no known cause. The sample profile shows around 110,000 clones; roughly nine tenths of them were found once. The ten top clones hold 0.23% of the sample. In light of the paper, this sample's time point label describes: cells obtained before transplantation from donor or recipient. The input for sequencing was unstimulated CD4+ T cells sorted from spleen or lymph node cells, taken before transplant. Every receptor here comes from a human donor who was the organ donor for an intestinal transplant.

CDR3 amino acids: CASSMGLAGPVTDTQYF. Here the CDR3 DNA reads TGCGCCAGCAGCATGGGACTAGCGGGACCGGTCACAGATACGCAGTATTTT. The V gene is TRBV5-1, the J gene TRBJ2-3; 13 positions agree with TRBD2. Germline CDR1 reads SGHRS; CDR2 reads YFSETQ. The CDR3 has 17 residues. The ends lost 4 bases at V and 2 bases at J; junction bases unmatched: 7.

This chain connects TRBV6-1 to TRBJ2-7, with 14 bases fitting TRBD2. CDR3 length equals 15 residues. With 10 bases clipped from V and 0 bases from J, the junction kept 5 bases outside the gene matches. Germline values: CDR1 MNHNS, CDR2 SASEGT. The CDR3 spells CATRLAGGSSYEQYF. DNA for the CDR3: TGTGCCACCCGACTAGCGGGAGGGTCCTCCTACGAGCAGTACTTC.

The chain joins TRBV5-1 to TRBJ2-3; TRBD2 matches at 16 bases. The V gene end was trimmed by 4 bases and the J gene end by 0 bases; junction bases not matched to a gene: 5. Per the germline V gene, CDR1 is SGHRS and CDR2 is YFSETQ. The length of the CDR3 is 18 residues. The CDR3 sequence is CASSTGTSGRASTDTQYF. DNA for the CDR3: TGCGCCAGCAGCACCGGGACTAGCGGGAGGGCTAGCACAGATACGCAGTATTTT.

V gene TRBV19 combines with J gene TRBJ2-5, with D perhaps matching TRBD2 (5 bases). V dropped 2 bases and J dropped 4 bases, with 14 bases sitting between them. CDR1 and CDR2 from the germline V gene are LNHDA and SQIVND (reference sequence). The CDR3 length is 15 residues. The CDR3 bases are TGTGCCAGTAGTATAAGGTGGGAGATTGCAGAGACCCAGTACTTC. Its translation: CASSIRWEIAETQYF.

The chain uses TRBV7-9 and TRBJ1-3; no reliable D call. Germline-derived CDR1 and CDR2 are SEHNR and FQNEAQ (reference sequence). This CDR3 spans 14 amino acids. The V gene lost 2 bases and the J gene lost 0 bases, with 5 bases spanning the gap. CDR3 sequence (DNA): TGTGCCAGCAGCTTATGGGGCTCTGGAAACACCATATATTTT. As protein: CASSLWGSGNTIYF.

The DNA for the CDR3 is TGTGCCAGCGGGCGGGAGGGCGCCTACAATGAGCAGTTCTTC. Amino acids: CASGREGAYNEQFF. V gene TRBV6-1 combines with J gene TRBJ2-1; TRBD2 matches at 9 bases. This CDR3 has 14 residues. With V trimmed by 8 bases and J by 2 bases, 4 bases remained unmatched. Germline CDR1 and CDR2: MNHNS and SASEGT.

The chain carries TRBV7-2 and TRBJ1-5; D call uncertain. The CDR3 is made up of 14 amino acids. Trimming took off 1 base at V and 7 bases at J, with 11 bases between the two ends. In germline, CDR1 is SGHTA, CDR2 FQGNSA. The CDR3, as DNA: TGTGCCAGCAGCTTAGGGTGGCAGGCCCAGCCCCAGCATTTT. Translated, it gives CASSLGWQAQPQHF. The full variable domain, with the rest looked up from reference TRBV7-2 and TRBJ1-5, is GAGVSQSPSNKVTEKGKDVELRCDPISGHTALYWYRQSLGQGLEFLIYFQGNSAPDKSGLPSDRFSAERTGGSVSTLTIQRTQQEDSAVYLCASSLGWQAQPQHFGDGTRLSIL.

This clone has only one observation. The V call is TRBV6-5, the J call TRBJ1-1; D might be TRBD1 (6 bases). V shed 0 bases and J shed 4 bases, with 9 bases lying between them. The V gene's germline CDR1 is MNHEY and CDR2 SVGAGI. The CDR3 extends over 14 amino acids. The chain's CDR3 is CASSYSAGVTEAFF. The CDR3 DNA sequence: TGTGCCAGCAGTTACTCAGCAGGGGTCACTGAAGCTTTCTTT.

The chain combines TRBV19 with TRBJ2-5; D remains ambiguous. V shed 1 base and J shed 1 base, with 10 bases lying between them. The CDR3 covers 15 residues. Germline V gene lookup returns CDR1 LNHDA and CDR2 SQIVND (reference sequence). The chain's CDR3 is CASSIGASGQETQYF. In DNA form, the CDR3 reads TGTGCCAGTAGTATAGGGGCCTCGGGCCAAGAGACCCAGTACTTC.

The chain couples TRBV27 to TRBJ2-7; 10 bases are shared with TRBD1. Germline CDR1 reads MNHEY; CDR2 reads SMNVEV (reference sequence). Germline trimming cut 5 bases from V and 4 bases from J; bases unmatched to any gene: 8. The CDR3 is 15 residues long. In DNA, the CDR3 is TGTGCCAGCAGTCACCGGGACAGGGGACCTTACGAGCAGTACTTC. This codes for CASSHRDRGPYEQYF.